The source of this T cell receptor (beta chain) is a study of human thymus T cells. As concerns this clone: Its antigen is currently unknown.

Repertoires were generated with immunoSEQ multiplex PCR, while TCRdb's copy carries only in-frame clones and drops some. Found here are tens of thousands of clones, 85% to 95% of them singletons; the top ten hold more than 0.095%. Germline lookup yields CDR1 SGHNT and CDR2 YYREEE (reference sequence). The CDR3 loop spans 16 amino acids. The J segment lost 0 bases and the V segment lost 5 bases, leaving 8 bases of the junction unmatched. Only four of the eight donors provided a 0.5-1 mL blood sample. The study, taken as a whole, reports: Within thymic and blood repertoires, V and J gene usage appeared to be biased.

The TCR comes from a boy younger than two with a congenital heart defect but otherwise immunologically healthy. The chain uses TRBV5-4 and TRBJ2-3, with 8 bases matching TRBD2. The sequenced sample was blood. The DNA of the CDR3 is TGTGCCAGCAGTGAAGCGGGGGCCCTAAGCACAGATACGCAGTATTTT. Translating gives CASSEAGALSTDTQYF.